These T cell receptor beta chains were read from a single sample in a study of blood T cell repertoires in COVID-19. The method was immunoSEQ multiplex PCR; TCRdb's version includes in-frame clones alone and lacks a portion of them. Of roughly 160,000 clones in the sample, roughly 90% were seen once. Sequencing was performed on peripheral blood. The receptor set was obtained from a man in his 60s with acute or convalescent COVID-19. Both conserved end residues are part of each CDR3. Each record gives: clone size, D gene, J gene, V gene, CDR3 protein, CDR3 DNA. A D gene is named only where the DNA matches it firmly. Expanded clones are given a class, and other clones once, few, many or no size at all.

clone_size: .
d_call: TRBD1
j_call: TRBJ1-2
v_call: TRBV30
cdr3_aa: CAWSVKGATGGYTF
cdr3_nt: TGTGCCTGGAGTGTAAAGGGGGCGACCGGTGGCTACACCTTC

clone_size: .
d_call: .
j_call: TRBJ1-1
v_call: TRBV29-1
cdr3_aa: CSVNGRNTEAFF
cdr3_nt: TGCAGCGTGAATGGGAGGAACACTGAAGCTTTCTTT

clone_size: .
d_call: .
j_call: TRBJ2-3
v_call: TRBV9
cdr3_aa: CASSVERSDTQYF
cdr3_nt: TGTGCCAGCAGCGTAGAGAGGTCAGATACGCAGTATTTT

clone_size: .
d_call: .
j_call: TRBJ2-7
v_call: TRBV10-3
cdr3_aa: CATGSGSGARSYEQYF
cdr3_nt: TGTGCCACGGGATCAGGATCAGGGGCCCGCTCCTACGAGCAGTACTTC

clone_size: once
d_call: .
j_call: TRBJ1-1
v_call: TRBV27
cdr3_aa: CASSLPGSEAFF
cdr3_nt: TGTGCCAGCAGTTTACCGGGGTCTGAAGCTTTCTTT

clone_size: .
d_call: .
j_call: TRBJ2-1
v_call: TRBV2
cdr3_aa: CASSETRSSYNEQFF
cdr3_nt: TGTGCCAGCAGTGAGACTCGTAGCTCCTACAATGAGCAGTTCTTC

clone_size: .
d_call: TRBD1
j_call: TRBJ1-1
v_call: TRBV7-3
cdr3_aa: CASSLTLDRGNTEAFF
cdr3_nt: TGTGCCAGCAGCTTAACGCTCGACAGGGGCAACACTGAAGCTTTCTTT

clone_size: .
d_call: TRBD2
j_call: TRBJ2-1
v_call: TRBV18
cdr3_aa: CASSPGLAAVNEQFF
cdr3_nt: TGTGCCAGCTCACCGGGACTAGCGGCCGTCAATGAGCAGTTCTTC

clone_size: .
d_call: TRBD2
j_call: TRBJ2-3
v_call: TRBV7-3
cdr3_aa: CASSSRTSGSPTDTQYF
cdr3_nt: TGTGCCAGCAGCTCACGGACTAGCGGGTCCCCCACAGATACGCAGTATTTT

clone_size: .
d_call: TRBD1
j_call: TRBJ1-5
v_call: TRBV19
cdr3_aa: CASRPGQGANQPQHF
cdr3_nt: TGTGCCAGTAGACCGGGACAGGGAGCAAATCAGCCCCAGCATTTT

clone_size: .
d_call: .
j_call: TRBJ2-1
v_call: TRBV2
cdr3_aa: CASSNYRADEQFF
cdr3_nt: TGTGCCAGCAGTAACTACAGGGCCGATGAGCAGTTCTTC

clone_size: .
d_call: .
j_call: TRBJ1-6
v_call: TRBV6-5
cdr3_aa: CASSYKAGAVSPLHF
cdr3_nt: TGTGCCAGCAGTTACAAGGCGGGGGCGGTTTCACCCCTCCACTTT

clone_size: .
d_call: TRBD1
j_call: TRBJ1-1
v_call: TRBV5-6
cdr3_aa: CASSWKNRGQTEAFF
cdr3_nt: TGTGCCAGCAGCTGGAAAAACAGGGGGCAAACTGAAGCTTTCTTT

clone_size: .
d_call: .
j_call: TRBJ1-1
v_call: TRBV27
cdr3_aa: CASSRQAGSEAFF
cdr3_nt: TGTGCCAGCAGTCGACAGGCGGGTTCTGAAGCTTTCTTT

clone_size: .
d_call: TRBD1
j_call: TRBJ1-2
v_call: TRBV7-2
cdr3_aa: CASSSTSGTGGYGYTF
cdr3_nt: TGTGCCAGCAGCTCTACTTCCGGGACAGGGGGCTATGGCTACACCTTC

clone_size: .
d_call: .
j_call: TRBJ1-1
v_call: TRBV30
cdr3_aa: CAWTLDSRTTEAFF
cdr3_nt: TGTGCCTGGACCTTGGACAGCAGAACCACTGAAGCTTTCTTT

clone_size: .
d_call: TRBD1
j_call: TRBJ1-1
v_call: TRBV19
cdr3_aa: CASSIANRGRGDTEAFF
cdr3_nt: TGTGCCAGTAGTATAGCAAACAGGGGACGGGGTGACACTGAAGCTTTCTTT

clone_size: .
d_call: TRBD1
j_call: TRBJ1-2
v_call: TRBV6-5
cdr3_aa: CASSRARDRDYGYTF
cdr3_nt: TGTGCCAGCAGTAGGGCACGGGACAGGGACTATGGCTACACCTTC